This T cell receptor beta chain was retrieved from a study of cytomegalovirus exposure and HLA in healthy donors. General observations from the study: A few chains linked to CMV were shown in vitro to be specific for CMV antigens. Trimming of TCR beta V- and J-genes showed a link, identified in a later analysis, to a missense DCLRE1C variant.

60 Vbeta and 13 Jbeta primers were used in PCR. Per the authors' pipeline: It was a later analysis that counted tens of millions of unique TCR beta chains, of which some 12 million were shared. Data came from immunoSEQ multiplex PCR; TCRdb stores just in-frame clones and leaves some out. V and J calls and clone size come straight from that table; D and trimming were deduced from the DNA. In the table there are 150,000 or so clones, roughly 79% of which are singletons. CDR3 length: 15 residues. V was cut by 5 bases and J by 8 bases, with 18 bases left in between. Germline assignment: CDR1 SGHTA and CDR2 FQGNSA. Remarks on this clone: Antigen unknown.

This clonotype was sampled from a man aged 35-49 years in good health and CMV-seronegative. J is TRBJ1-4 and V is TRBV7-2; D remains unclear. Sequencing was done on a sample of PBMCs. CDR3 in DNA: TGTGCCAGCAGCCCCCAAGCCGGAGAAGGCGAAAAACTGTTTTTT. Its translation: CASSPQAGEGEKLFF.